The T cell receptor (beta chain) described here comes from a study of tumor and adjacent non-tumor tissue in lung cancer. On the study more broadly: Patients comprised 12 adenocarcinoma, a couple of squamous cell carcinoma and 1 small cell lung cancer. On average, productive TCRbeta reads reached about 4.4 million per sample.

TCRbeta libraries were built with three rounds of nested PCR, modified from ARM-PCR. Using its own MiXCR run on the multiplex PCR reads, TCRdb lists one record per CDR3 protein. This sample yields about 60,000 distinct CDR3 sequences, of which roughly 57% are seen a single time; around a third belongs to the top ten. RNA was extracted from bulk tissue without any cell sorting. Distant lung tissue was collected more than 3 cm away from the tumor edge. This clonotype has only a few counts. Trimming pared 6 bases from V and 5 bases from J, leaving 14 bases between. Germline CDR1 reads DFQATT; CDR2 reads SNEGSKA (reference sequence). CDR3 length equals 13 residues.

The material sequenced was distant non-tumor lung tissue. The origin of this receptor is a man between 65 and 85 years old with non-small cell lung cancer. The genes are TRBV20-1 and TRBJ2-1; possibly TRBD2 for D (6 bases). The CDR3 DNA follows: TGCAGTGCGGTAACGGGAGCGAACAATGAGCAGTTCTTC. Encoded protein: CSAVTGANNEQFF.